The 11 T cell receptor beta chains reported below all come from one sample, sequenced in a study of blood T cells in healthy people across ages. For the second PCR, which ran for about 6 to 12 cycles, a sample-barcoded 5' primer and a J-beta primer mix were used. TCRdb reanalysed the 5' RACE reads using MiXCR and keeps one entry per CDR3 protein. The data show about a million distinct CDR3 sequences, roughly 51% seen once. The sample consisted of blood. These receptors were obtained from a woman aged 55-70 years in good health.

The V call is TRBV5-5, the J call TRBJ2-2, with D uncertain. Germline V gives CDR1 SGHKS, CDR2 YYEKEE (reference sequence). The CDR3 is made up of 14 amino acids. Trimming shortened V by 2 bases and J by 8 bases, and 13 bases separated the two germline ends. The DNA for the CDR3 is TGTGCCAGCAGCTTCTCACTCTCGCCGGGGGAGCTGTTTTTT. It translates to CASSFSLSPGELFF.

The rearrangement uses TRBV20-1 and TRBJ1-1; TRBD1 is a possible D gene (5 bases). The V end lost 6 bases, the J end lost 0 bases, and 11 bases lay between the germline ends. This CDR3 comprises 13 residues. The V gene's germline CDR1 is DFQATT and CDR2 SNEGSKA (reference sequence). This CDR3 is CSAQGGLNTEAFF. CDR3 coding DNA: TGCAGTGCCCAGGGTGGGTTGAACACTGAAGCTTTCTTT.

This clonotype turned up a few times. The V gene is TRBV28, the J gene TRBJ2-7, with TRBD2 matching over 7 bases. Trimming removed 7 bases from V and 7 bases from J; junction bases left unmatched: 13. Germline CDR1 and CDR2: MDHEN and SYDVKM. The CDR3 has 14 amino acids. CDR3 amino acids: CASTLGLGLEEQYF. CDR3 coding DNA: TGTGCCAGCACCCTAGGACTAGGCTTAGAGGAGCAGTACTTC.

The chain recombines TRBV5-1 with TRBJ2-1, with no clear D. The germline V and J ends were trimmed by 0 bases and 2 bases, with 6 bases remaining between them. The CDR3 extends over 14 amino acids. Germline V gene data show CDR1 as SGHRS and CDR2 as YFSETQ. CDR3: CASSLDTAYNEQFF. The CDR3, as DNA: TGCGCCAGCAGCTTGGACACAGCCTACAATGAGCAGTTCTTC.

This clonotype appeared many times. The CDR3 sequence is CASSLPGETQYF. The CDR3 DNA is TGTGCCAGCAGTTTACCCGGAGAGACCCAGTACTTC. V is TRBV7-2 and J is TRBJ2-5; no clear D. From germline, CDR1 is SGHTA and CDR2 FQGNSA. This CDR3 region has 12 residues. Trimming took 6 bases from V and 4 from J, leaving 9 bases between them.

V gene TRBV4-1 combines with J gene TRBJ2-3; D gene unclear. The CDR3 sequence is 14 residues long. Germline CDR1 and CDR2: MGHRA and YSYEKL. Trimming pared 1 base from V and 5 bases from J, leaving 10 bases between. CDR3 in amino acids: CASSQGNALDTQYF. The CDR3 DNA follows: TGCGCCAGCAGCCAAGGAAACGCTTTAGATACGCAGTATTTT.

This rearrangement joins TRBV15 to TRBJ2-6; D remains ambiguous. The germline V gene encodes CDR1 LNHNV and CDR2 YYDKDF (reference sequence). The CDR3 totals 16 residues. Trimming cost V 3 bases and J 0 bases, with 9 bases left between them. The CDR3 DNA reads as TGTGCCACCAGCAGGCAGAAACACTCTGGGGCCAACGTCCTGACTTTC. Protein sequence: CATSRQKHSGANVLTF.

This chain's CDR3 is CAISDPGRKNTEAFF. The CDR3 nucleotides are TGTGCCATCAGTGATCCCGGGAGGAAAAACACTGAAGCTTTCTTT. The V gene is TRBV10-3, the J gene TRBJ1-1; unclear D gene. This CDR3 has 15 residues. The ends were cut back, 3 bases at V and 2 bases at J, with 13 bases in the middle. Per the germline V gene, CDR1 is ENHRY and CDR2 is SYGVKD.

The chain combines TRBV18 with TRBJ2-7; 7 bases line up with TRBD1. J was trimmed by 3 bases and V by 6 bases; bases with no gene match: 2. The CDR3 totals 12 residues. The germline V gene encodes CDR1 KGHSH and CDR2 LQKENI. CDR3 sequence reads: CASSTGCYEQYF. CDR3 DNA sequence: TGTGCCAGCTCGACAGGGTGCTACGAGCAGTACTTC. The entire variable domain, with the rest obtained from reference TRBV18 and TRBJ2-7, is as follows: NAGVMQNPRHLVRRRGQEARLRCSPMKGHSHVYWYRQLPEEGLKFMVYLQKENIIDESGMPKERFSAEFPKEGPSILRIQQVVRGDSAAYFCASSTGCYEQYFGPGTRLTVT.

The chain has TRBV7-2 and TRBJ2-1; 9 bases are shared with TRBD2. The CDR3 covers 15 residues. Germline V gives CDR1 SGHTA, CDR2 FQGNSA. V was pared by 1 base and J by 5 bases, with 3 bases of the junction left unmatched. The DNA of the CDR3 is TGTGCCAGCAGCTTAGTTAGCGGGAGTAACAATGAGCAGTTCTTC. It codes for CASSLVSGSNNEQFF.

The DNA for the CDR3 is TGTGCCAGCAGTGTGGGGACAGGGGGCATCACTGAAGCTTTCTTT. Amino acids: CASSVGTGGITEAFF. The genes are TRBV25-1 and TRBJ1-1; 12 bases are shared with TRBD1. The CDR3 spans 15 residues. Per germline, CDR1 MGHDK and CDR2 SYGVNS. The junction had 4 bases not matched to a gene; V was cut back by 4 bases and J by 4 bases. The full variable domain, rest sourced from reference TRBV25-1 and TRBJ1-1, is EADIYQTPRYLVIGTGKKITLECSQTMGHDKMYWYQQDPGMELHLIHYSYGVNSTEKGDLSSESTVSRIRTEHFPLTLESARPSHTSQYLCASSVGTGGITEAFFGQGTRLTVV.